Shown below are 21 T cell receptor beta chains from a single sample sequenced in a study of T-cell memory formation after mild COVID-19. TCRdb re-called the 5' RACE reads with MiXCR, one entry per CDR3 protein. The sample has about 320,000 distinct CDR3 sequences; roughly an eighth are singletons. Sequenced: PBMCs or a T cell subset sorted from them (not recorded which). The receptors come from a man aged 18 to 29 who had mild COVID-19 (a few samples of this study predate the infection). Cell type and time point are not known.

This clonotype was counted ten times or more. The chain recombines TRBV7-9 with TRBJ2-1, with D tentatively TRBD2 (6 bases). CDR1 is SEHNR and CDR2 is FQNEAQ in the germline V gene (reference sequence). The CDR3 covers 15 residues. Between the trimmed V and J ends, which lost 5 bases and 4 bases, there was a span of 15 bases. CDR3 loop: CASSTRDSNYNEQFF. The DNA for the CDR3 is TGTGCCAGCAGCACCCGGGACTCCAATTACAATGAGCAGTTCTTC.

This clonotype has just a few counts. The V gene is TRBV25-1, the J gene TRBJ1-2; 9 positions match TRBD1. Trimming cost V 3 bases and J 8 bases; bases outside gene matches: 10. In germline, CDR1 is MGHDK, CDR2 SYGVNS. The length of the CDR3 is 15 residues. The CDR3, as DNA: TGTGCCAGCAGTGATCCGGGACAGGGATATGGAGGCTACACCTTC. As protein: CASSDPGQGYGGYTF.

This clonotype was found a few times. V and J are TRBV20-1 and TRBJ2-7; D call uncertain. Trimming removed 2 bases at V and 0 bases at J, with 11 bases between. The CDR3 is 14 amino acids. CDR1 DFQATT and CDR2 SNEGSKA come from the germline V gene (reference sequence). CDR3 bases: TGCAGTGCTAGATCCTATTCAGGCTCCTACGAGCAGTACGTC. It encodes CSARSYSGSYEQYV.

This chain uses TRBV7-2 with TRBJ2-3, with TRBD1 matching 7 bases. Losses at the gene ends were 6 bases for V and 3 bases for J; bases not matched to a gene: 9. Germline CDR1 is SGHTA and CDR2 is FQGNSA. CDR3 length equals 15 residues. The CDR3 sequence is CASSATPRGTDTQYF. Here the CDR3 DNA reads TGTGCCAGCAGTGCAACGCCCAGGGGGACAGATACGCAGTATTTT.

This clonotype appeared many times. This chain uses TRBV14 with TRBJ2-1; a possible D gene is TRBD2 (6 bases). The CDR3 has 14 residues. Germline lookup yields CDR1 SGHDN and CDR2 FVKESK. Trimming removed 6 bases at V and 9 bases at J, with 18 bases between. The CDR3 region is CASSSGEGYGEQFF. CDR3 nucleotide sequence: TGTGCCAGCAGTTCGGGAGAAGGGTACGGTGAGCAGTTCTTC.

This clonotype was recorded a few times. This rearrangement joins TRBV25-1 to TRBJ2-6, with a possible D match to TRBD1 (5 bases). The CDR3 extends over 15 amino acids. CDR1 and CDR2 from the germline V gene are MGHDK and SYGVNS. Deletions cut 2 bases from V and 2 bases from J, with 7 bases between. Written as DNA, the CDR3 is TGTGCCAGCAGTGAAAGGGGTACTGGGGCCAACGTCCTGACTTTC. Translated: CASSERGTGANVLTF. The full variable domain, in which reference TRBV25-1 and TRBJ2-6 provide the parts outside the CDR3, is EADIYQTPRYLVIGTGKKITLECSQTMGHDKMYWYQQDPGMELHLIHYSYGVNSTEKGDLSSESTVSRIRTEHFPLTLESARPSHTSQYLCASSERGTGANVLTFGAGSRLTVL.

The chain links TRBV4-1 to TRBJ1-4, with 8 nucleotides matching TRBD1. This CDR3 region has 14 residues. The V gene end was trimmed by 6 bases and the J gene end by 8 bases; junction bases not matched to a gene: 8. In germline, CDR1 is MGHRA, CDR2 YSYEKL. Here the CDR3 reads CASRADRGREKLFF. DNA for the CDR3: TGCGCCAGCAGGGCCGACAGGGGCAGGGAAAAACTGTTTTTT.

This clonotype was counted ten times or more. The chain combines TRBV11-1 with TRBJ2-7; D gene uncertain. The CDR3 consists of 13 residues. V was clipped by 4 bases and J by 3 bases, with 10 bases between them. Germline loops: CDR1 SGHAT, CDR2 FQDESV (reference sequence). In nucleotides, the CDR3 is TGTGCCAGCAGCTGGACGGAAGACTACGAGCAGTACGTC. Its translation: CASSWTEDYEQYV.

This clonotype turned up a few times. The CDR3 is CASTGQGAADTQYF. The DNA for the CDR3 is TGTGCCAGCACCGGACAGGGGGCGGCAGATACGCAGTATTTT. The rearrangement joins TRBV7-9 to TRBJ2-3; 11 positions match TRBD1. Trimming at V came to 7 bases and at J to 4 bases, leaving 4 bases not matched to a gene. CDR3 size: 14 residues. In germline, CDR1 is SEHNR, CDR2 FQNEAQ (reference sequence).

Here the CDR3 DNA reads TGCAGCGTTTTGGGGGGGGCCGTTTCTGAAGCTTTCTTT. This codes for CSVLGGAVSEAFF. The chain employs TRBV29-1 and TRBJ1-1, with D tentatively TRBD1 (6 bases). V was shortened by 5 bases and J by 6 bases, with 16 bases between the two germline ends. The germline V gene has CDR1 SQVTM and CDR2 ANQGSEA. CDR3 size: 13 residues.

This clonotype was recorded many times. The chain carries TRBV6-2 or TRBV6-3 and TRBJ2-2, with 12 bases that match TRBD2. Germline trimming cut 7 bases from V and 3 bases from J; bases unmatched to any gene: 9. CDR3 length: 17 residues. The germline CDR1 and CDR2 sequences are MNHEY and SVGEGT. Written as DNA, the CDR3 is TGTGCCAGCATCCCGATCGGGACTAGCGGGCACACCGGGGAGCTGTTTTTT. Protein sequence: CASIPIGTSGHTGELFF.

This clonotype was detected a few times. CDR3 amino acids: CATQGLDQPQHF. The CDR3 DNA sequence: TGTGCCACACAAGGGCTTGATCAGCCCCAGCATTTT. The V call is TRBV6-2 or TRBV6-3, the J call TRBJ1-5; D is unresolved. This CDR3 comprises 12 residues. Germline V gives CDR1 MNHEY, CDR2 SVGEGT. V dropped 10 bases and J dropped 5 bases, with 12 bases sitting between them.

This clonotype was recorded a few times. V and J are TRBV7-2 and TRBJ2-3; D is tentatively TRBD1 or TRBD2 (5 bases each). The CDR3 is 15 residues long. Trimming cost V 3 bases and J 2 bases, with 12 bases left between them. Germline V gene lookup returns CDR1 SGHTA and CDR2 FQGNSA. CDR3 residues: CASSFSRGLTDTQYF. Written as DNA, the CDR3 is TGTGCCAGCAGCTTCAGTCGGGGCCTCACAGATACGCAGTATTTT.

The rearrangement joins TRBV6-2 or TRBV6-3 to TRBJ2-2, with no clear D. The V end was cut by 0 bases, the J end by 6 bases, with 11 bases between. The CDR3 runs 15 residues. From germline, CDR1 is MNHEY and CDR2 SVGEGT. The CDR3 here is CASSYSLTAAGELFF. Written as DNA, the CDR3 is TGTGCCAGCAGTTACTCTCTTACCGCAGCCGGGGAGCTGTTTTTT.

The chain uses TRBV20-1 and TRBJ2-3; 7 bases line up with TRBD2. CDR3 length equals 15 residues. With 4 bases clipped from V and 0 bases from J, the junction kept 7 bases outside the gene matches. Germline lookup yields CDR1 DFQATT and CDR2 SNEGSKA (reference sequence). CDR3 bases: TGCAGTGCTAAGCGGGGCGGAGATAGCACAGATACGCAGTATTTT. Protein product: CSAKRGGDSTDTQYF.

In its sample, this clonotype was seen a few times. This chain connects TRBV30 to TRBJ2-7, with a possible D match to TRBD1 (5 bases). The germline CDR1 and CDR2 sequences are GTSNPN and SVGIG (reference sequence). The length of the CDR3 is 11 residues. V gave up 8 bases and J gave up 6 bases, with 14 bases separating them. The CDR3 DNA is TGTGCCGTAACGAAGGGGCGCGAGCAGTACTTC. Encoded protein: CAVTKGREQYF.

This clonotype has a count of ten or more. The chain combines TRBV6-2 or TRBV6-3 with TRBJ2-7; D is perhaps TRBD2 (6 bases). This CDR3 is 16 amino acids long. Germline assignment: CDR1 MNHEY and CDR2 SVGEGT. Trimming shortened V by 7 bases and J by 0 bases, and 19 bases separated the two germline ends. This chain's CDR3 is CASNLMYGGASYEQYF. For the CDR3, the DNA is TGTGCCAGCAACTTGATGTACGGGGGAGCCTCCTACGAGCAGTACTTC.

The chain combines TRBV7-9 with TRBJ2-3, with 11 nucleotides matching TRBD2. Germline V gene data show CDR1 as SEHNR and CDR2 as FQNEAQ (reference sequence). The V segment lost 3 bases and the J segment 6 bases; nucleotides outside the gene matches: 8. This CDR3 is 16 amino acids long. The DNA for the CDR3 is TGTGCCAGCAGCTTCGATAGCGGGGGGGCCGGGGATACGCAGTATTTT. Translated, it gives CASSFDSGGAGDTQYF.

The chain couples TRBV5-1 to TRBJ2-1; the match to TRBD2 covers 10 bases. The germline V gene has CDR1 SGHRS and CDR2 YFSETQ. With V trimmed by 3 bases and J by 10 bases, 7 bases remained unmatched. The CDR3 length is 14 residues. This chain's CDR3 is CASSYVAGGREQFF. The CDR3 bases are TGCGCCAGCAGCTACGTAGCGGGGGGTCGGGAGCAGTTCTTC.

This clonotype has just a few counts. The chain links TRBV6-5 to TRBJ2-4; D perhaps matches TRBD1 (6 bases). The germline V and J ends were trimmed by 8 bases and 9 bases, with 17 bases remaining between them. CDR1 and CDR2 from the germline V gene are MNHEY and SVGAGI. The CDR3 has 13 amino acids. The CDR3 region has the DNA TGTGCCAGCGGAATACAGGGTTCTCCCATTCAGTACTTC. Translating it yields CASGIQGSPIQYF.

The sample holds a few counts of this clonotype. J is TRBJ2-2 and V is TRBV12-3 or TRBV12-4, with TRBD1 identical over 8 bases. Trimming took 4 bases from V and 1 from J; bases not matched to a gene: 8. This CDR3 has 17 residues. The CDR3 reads CASSSYLGTGNTGELFF. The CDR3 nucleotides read TGTGCCAGCAGTTCCTACCTCGGGACAGGGAACACCGGGGAGCTGTTTTTT.